This is a list of T cell receptor beta chains from one sample in a study of OX40 agonist ivuxolimab in advanced cancers. The repertoire was sequenced with immunoSEQ multiplex PCR; TCRdb's copy has only in-frame clones and lacks some. The data hold some 30,000 clones, with 81% observed a single time. Sequencing was performed on CD4+ or CD8+ T cells sorted from blood, taken in a trial of the OX40 agonist ivuxolimab. Receptors were obtained from an adult with an advanced solid tumor such as melanoma, head and neck, liver or kidney cancer. Both conserved end residues are trimmed from each CDR3. Size is omitted from some rows. Given values are once, few, many or a class for expanded clones.

J gene | V gene | clone size | CDR3 protein
TRBJ1-2 | TRBV5-6 | . | ASSFGGGFGYT
TRBJ1-1 | TRBV11-2 | . | ASSSDRGLEAF
TRBJ2-1 | TRBV29-1 | . | SVQLNDRANEQF
TRBJ1-2 | TRBV25-1 | . | ASSELGTGDYGYT
TRBJ1-5 | TRBV6-1 | medium-sized | ASSETTEVKPQH
. | TRBV7-6 | . | ASSLRPGDYEQY
TRBJ2-3 | TRBV13 | . | ASSPGLAGANTQY
TRBJ2-5 | TRBV5-1 | . | ASRKGAGSQETQY
TRBJ1-2 | TRBV30 | . | AWHDGGGHYGYT
TRBJ2-2 | TRBV18 | . | ASSPDYANTGELF
TRBJ2-7 | TRBV28 | . | ASNGFNEQY
TRBJ1-6 | TRBV27 | . | ASSATGQGRSYNSPLH
TRBJ1-4 | TRBV6-5 | . | ASSWRFNEKLF
TRBJ2-5 | TRBV10-3 | . | AISDGGGPEKTQY
TRBJ1-5 | TRBV29-1 | once | SVTTGTRGQPQH
TRBJ1-2 | TRBV28 | . | ASSGTGNNGYT
TRBJ2-4 | TRBV5-1 | . | ASSRTGDPLAKNIQY
TRBJ2-7 | TRBV6-6 | . | ASKGQGYEQY
TRBJ2-3 | TRBV6-1 | . | ASSEQQGIGQY
TRBJ2-1 | TRBV6-5 | few | ASGTSGSNEQF
TRBJ2-2 | TRBV28 | . | ASSLRGANTGELF
. | TRBV11-1 | . | ASSPTGTGGYEQY
TRBJ1-5 | TRBV25-1 | . | ASSESGPNQPQH
TRBJ1-1 | TRBV6-1 | . | ASSEGWGLDTEAF
TRBJ2-7 | TRBV7-2 | . | ASSLGKARSSYEQY
TRBJ1-1 | TRBV28 | . | ASSLTGVAEAF
TRBJ2-5 | TRBV7-6 | . | ASSLAETQY
TRBJ2-2 | TRBV6-5 | . | ASSYSHGDTGELF
TRBJ1-1 | TRBV18 | . | ASSGTGHREAF
TRBJ1-6 | TRBV6-5 | . | ASSYKDGISPLH
TRBJ1-2 | TRBV9 | . | ASSVAQGGGYGYT
TRBJ2-1 | TRBV9 | . | ASSLGVNGNLYNEQF
TRBJ2-7 | TRBV9 | . | ASSPTIGGGATYEQY
TRBJ2-2 | TRBV28 | . | ASSLWDSGENTGELF
TRBJ2-3 | TRBV4-2 | . | ASSQVGTEGTDTQY
TRBJ1-4 | TRBV5-1 | few | ASSRGQGGHEKLF
TRBJ2-3 | TRBV7-2 | . | ASSPRTSGTSTDTQY
TRBJ2-1 | TRBV11-2 | . | ASSLESFDEQF
TRBJ2-7 | TRBV27 | . | ASSSPGTGVYEQY
TRBJ1-2 | TRBV2 | . | ASRADRDRVVYGYT
TRBJ1-1 | TRBV4-1 | . | ASSQGGRGRVRGTEAF
TRBJ1-3 | TRBV9 | . | ASSPNRDRGNTIY
TRBJ1-6 | TRBV6-1 | . | ASKAGVRGNSPLH
TRBJ2-2 | TRBV10-2 | . | ASSESWTGELF
TRBJ1-1 | TRBV19 | once | ASKDEGANTEAF
TRBJ1-6 | TRBV4-2 | . | ASSQEGRVGPLH
TRBJ1-6 | TRBV28 | . | ASSSLGGEDNSPLH
TRBJ2-2 | TRBV7-3 | . | ASSPGLAANTGELF
TRBJ2-1 | TRBV30 | . | AWSRRGTVYNEQF
TRBJ2-5 | TRBV18 | . | ASSPPSGLGRETQY
TRBJ2-7 | TRBV18 | . | ASSAGGVEQY
TRBJ2-7 | TRBV6-1 | . | ASSLGRTGPYEQY
TRBJ2-5 | TRBV4-3 | . | ASSQEMGTGRIGEQY
TRBJ1-3 | TRBV10-3 | . | AIGPGLSSGNTIY
TRBJ1-1 | TRBV18 | . | ASSLRGEVNTEAF
TRBJ2-7 | TRBV7-9 | . | ASSLAQGKSYEQY
TRBJ2-1 | TRBV30 | . | AWRLGSRGNEQF
TRBJ1-2 | TRBV5-8 | . | ASRPPWATDYGYT
TRBJ2-1 | TRBV2 | . | ASTRTSGVYNEQF
TRBJ2-1 | TRBV29-1 | . | SVVPRVGNEQF